The 25 T cell receptor beta chains listed next were all sequenced from one sample in a study of early T cells in non-severe SARS-CoV-2 infection. TCRdb reprocessed the 5' RACE reads with MiXCR, giving one entry per CDR3 protein. The sample has 86,000 or so distinct CDR3 sequences, 6% to 7% seen once; the top ten hold about 7.5%. The sequenced material came from whole blood. The receptors were sampled from an adult who was a healthcare worker with PCR-confirmed SARS-CoV-2 infection or an uninfected control (not recorded which).

There are a few counts of this clonotype. The chain is built from TRBV5-1 and TRBJ2-3; perhaps TRBD1 as D (6 bases). Germline V gene lookup returns CDR1 SGHRS and CDR2 YFSETQ. CDR3 length: 15 amino acids. Trimming took 6 bases from V and 4 from J, leaving 18 bases between them. CDR3 residues: CASTLKGEGADTQYF. The DNA of the CDR3 is TGCGCCAGCACCCTGAAGGGGGAAGGCGCAGATACGCAGTATTTT.

The V gene is TRBV24-1, the J gene TRBJ1-5; TRBD1 is a possible D gene (5 bases). The CDR3 has 16 amino acids. V dropped 2 bases and J dropped 4 bases, with 14 bases sitting between them. Germline V gives CDR1 KGHDR, CDR2 SFDVKD. DNA for the CDR3: TGTGCCACCAGTGATTCGGGAAGGGGAGAGAATCAGCCCCAGCATTTT. This gives the protein CATSDSGRGENQPQHF.

At least ten counts were recorded for this clonotype. V and J are TRBV6-6 and TRBJ1-5, with TRBD1 matching 8 bases. The CDR3 sequence is 17 residues long. Germline assignment: CDR1 MNHNY and CDR2 SVGAGI (reference sequence). The V segment lost 8 bases and the J segment 6 bases; nucleotides outside the gene matches: 18. This CDR3 reads CASSKPRQGTNGQPQHF. The CDR3 coding sequence is TGTGCCAGCTCCAAACCGAGACAGGGGACCAACGGTCAGCCCCAGCATTTT.

The V call is TRBV12-3 or TRBV12-4, the J call TRBJ2-4; TRBD1 matches 9 bases. The junction had 7 bases not matched to a gene; V was cut back by 3 bases and J by 4 bases. The CDR3 extends over 16 amino acids. For the CDR3, the DNA is TGTGCCAGCAGTTTCCCCCTGGGACAGGGAAAAAACATTCAGTACTTC. Amino acids: CASSFPLGQGKNIQYF.

This clonotype was seen at least ten times. The chain employs TRBV15 and TRBJ2-1; TRBD2 matches at 9 bases. The junction had 18 bases not matched to a gene; V was cut back by 0 bases and J by 0 bases. Germline CDR1 LNHNV, CDR2 YYDKDF (reference sequence). The CDR3 is 22 amino acids. CDR3 sequence: CATSRDLGVSVSGSYSYNEQFF. The CDR3 DNA reads TGTGCCACCAGCAGAGATTTAGGGGTTTCAGTTAGCGGGAGTTACTCCTACAATGAGCAGTTCTTC.

This clonotype was found many times. This sequence joins TRBV28 and TRBJ2-5; 10 bases match TRBD1. Germline V gene sequence: CDR1 MDHEN, CDR2 SYDVKM. This CDR3 has 18 amino acids. After removal of 1 base from V and 0 bases from J, the junction contained 8 bases not matched to a gene. CDR3 sequence reads: CASSLYGTGAKHQETQYF. CDR3 sequence (DNA): TGTGCCAGCAGTTTATACGGGACAGGGGCGAAGCACCAAGAGACCCAGTACTTC. Complete variable domain (other parts from reference TRBV28 and TRBJ2-5): DVKVTQSSRYLVKRTGEKVFLECVQDMDHENMFWYRQDPGLGLRLIYFSYDVKMKEKGDIPEGYSVSREKKERFSLILESASTNQTSMYLCASSLYGTGAKHQETQYFGPGTRLLVL.

The sample holds many counts of this clonotype. V and J are TRBV2 and TRBJ2-7; TRBD1 matches at 7 bases. This CDR3 has 12 amino acids. After removal of 7 bases from V and 5 bases from J, the junction contained 5 bases not matched to a gene. The germline V gene has CDR1 SNHLY and CDR2 FYNNEI. CDR3 sequence: CASNEGADEQYF. CDR3 DNA sequence: TGTGCCAGCAATGAGGGGGCGGACGAGCAGTACTTC. Filled out from reference TRBV2 and TRBJ2-7, the complete variable domain reads EPEVTQTPSHQVTQMGQEVILRCVPISNHLYFYWYRQILGQKVEFLVSFYNNEISEKSEIFDDQFSVERPDGSNFTLKIRSTKLEDSAMYFCASNEGADEQYFGPGTRLTVT.

This clonotype was seen a handful of times. The genes are TRBV6-6 and TRBJ2-7; D not resolved. This CDR3 has 11 residues. Trimming took off 2 bases at V and 6 bases at J, with 5 bases between the two ends. CDR1 MNHNY and CDR2 SVGAGI come from the germline V gene (reference sequence). CDR3 amino acids: CASSYKGEQYF. Here the CDR3 DNA reads TGTGCCAGCAGTTACAAGGGCGAGCAGTACTTC.

The chain is built from TRBV6-5 and TRBJ2-5, with D perhaps TRBD1 or TRBD2 (6 bases each). Deletions cut 2 bases from V and 3 bases from J, with 16 bases between. The CDR3 loop spans 16 amino acids. Germline-derived CDR1 and CDR2 are MNHEY and SVGAGI. CDR3 nucleotide sequence: TGTGCCAGCAGTTACAGGGGGGACACCCGTAAAGAGACCCAGTACTTC. Protein: CASSYRGDTRKETQYF.

This clonotype has more than one count but fewer than ten. At one end the junction does not follow the germline gene, possibly because of a read error. V is TRBV3-1 and J is TRBJ1-3, with TRBD1 as a possible D gene (6 bases). This CDR3 has 15 amino acids. Looked up from germline, CDR1 is LGHDT and CDR2 is YNNKEL (reference sequence). CDR3 DNA sequence: TGTGCCAGCAGCCTATCAGGACAGTCTGAAAACACCATATATTTT. Translated, it gives CASSLSGQSENTIYF.

The chain has TRBV5-1 and TRBJ2-7, with TRBD1 matching over 8 bases. Losses at the gene ends were 4 bases for V and 5 bases for J; bases not matched to a gene: 11. The CDR3 is 15 residues long. Germline CDR1 and CDR2: SGHRS and YFSETQ. DNA for the CDR3: TGCGCCAGCAGCACGTCACCCGGGACAGGAAACGAGCAGTACTTC. Residues: CASSTSPGTGNEQYF.

Many counts were recorded for this clonotype. The chain couples TRBV28 to TRBJ2-7; TRBD1 aligns across 8 bases. The J segment lost 0 bases and the V segment lost 9 bases, leaving 10 bases of the junction unmatched. The CDR3 is 15 amino acids. Germline V gene lookup returns CDR1 MDHEN and CDR2 SYDVKM. CDR3 region: CASTGTGGRSYEQYF. CDR3 DNA: TGTGCCAGTACCGGGACAGGAGGGCGCTCCTACGAGCAGTACTTC.

Many counts were recorded for this clonotype. This chain joins TRBV25-1 and TRBJ2-7; 8 nucleotides line up with TRBD2. The CDR3 has 15 residues. V shed 4 bases, J shed 5 bases, and the junction held 10 bases outside the gene matches. CDR1 and CDR2 (germline): MGHDK, SYGVNS. CDR3 sequence: CASSVPGTSQHEQYF. The CDR3 DNA follows: TGTGCCAGCAGTGTTCCCGGGACTAGTCAGCACGAGCAGTACTTC.

This clonotype occurred many times. The chain couples TRBV20-1 to TRBJ1-1, with no clear D. The V gene lost 1 base and the J gene lost 7 bases, with 7 bases spanning the gap. This CDR3 region has 11 residues. Per germline, CDR1 DFQATT and CDR2 SNEGSKA (reference sequence). The chain's CDR3 is CSARVGFEAFF. Here the CDR3 DNA reads TGCAGTGCTAGAGTGGGTTTTGAAGCTTTCTTT.

The table lists this clonotype with a few counts. Mismatch with germline at one junction end may stem from a read error. This rearrangement joins TRBV29-1 to TRBJ1-5; D ambiguous. The CDR3 contains 12 residues. From germline, CDR1 is SQVTM and CDR2 ANQGSEA. CDR3 nucleotide sequence: TGCAGCGTGAGGATTAGCGATCAGCCCCAGCATTTT. It translates to CSVRISDQPQHF.

This clonotype appeared many times. The chain has TRBV11-2 and TRBJ2-2, with D possibly being TRBD2 (5 bases). CDR1 is SGHAT, CDR2 FQNNGV, per germline. CDR3 length: 15 residues. Trimming left V 3 bases short and J 1 base short, with 9 bases between. CDR3 DNA: TGTGCCAGCAGCTTTCAGCGGTTGAACACCGGGGAGCTGTTTTTT. Protein product: CASSFQRLNTGELFF.

Only a few counts were recorded for this clonotype. The chain uses TRBV5-1 and TRBJ2-5; a weak D match, TRBD2 (5 bases). Germline values: CDR1 SGHRS, CDR2 YFSETQ. This CDR3 is 14 amino acids long. V lost 6 bases, J lost 0 bases, and 12 bases lay in between. CDR3 bases: TGCGCCAGCAAAGCGGCCCTCTACCAAGAGACCCAGTACTTC. Its translation is CASKAALYQETQYF. Complete variable domain (other parts from reference TRBV5-1 and TRBJ2-5): KAGVTQTPRYLIKTRGQQVTLSCSPISGHRSVSWYQQTPGQGLQFLFEYFSETQRNKGNFPGRFSGRQFSNSRSEMNVSTLELGDSALYLCASKAALYQETQYFGPGTRLLVL.

This clonotype was counted at least ten times. The chain links TRBV11-2 to TRBJ1-5; D is ambiguous. CDR3 length: 13 amino acids. V lost 0 bases, J lost 3 bases, and 3 bases lay in between. Per the germline V gene, CDR1 is SGHAT and CDR2 is FQNNGV. Here the CDR3 reads CASSLEFNQPQHF. In nucleotides, the CDR3 is TGTGCCAGCAGCTTAGAATTCAATCAGCCCCAGCATTTT.

This clonotype has more than one count but fewer than ten. The rearrangement joins TRBV11-2 to TRBJ1-5; weak D call: TRBD1 (5 bases). The CDR3 is 15 amino acids. Germline V CDR1 and CDR2: SGHAT, FQNNGV. V was trimmed by 4 bases and J by 0 bases, leaving 10 bases between them. CDR3 protein: CASSSGGNSNQPQHF. The CDR3 nucleotides are TGTGCCAGCAGCTCCGGGGGAAATAGCAATCAGCCCCAGCATTTT.

The sample holds many counts of this clonotype. The rearrangement joins TRBV20-1 to TRBJ2-1; D is possibly TRBD2 (8 bases). The germline gives CDR1 DFQATT, CDR2 SNEGSKA (reference sequence). The CDR3 length is 15 residues. V lost 6 bases, J lost 8 bases, and 23 bases lay in between. This CDR3 is CSAPQGGTSRHEQFF. CDR3 DNA sequence: TGCAGTGCCCCTCAGGGGGGGACTAGTCGGCATGAGCAGTTCTTC.

The table lists this clonotype with a few counts. The chain links TRBV14 to TRBJ2-3; the D is unclear. The CDR3 length is 14 residues. Trimming pared 0 bases from V and 4 bases from J, leaving 8 bases between. Germline lookup yields CDR1 SGHDN and CDR2 FVKESK. This CDR3 reads CASSQDLISDTQYF. CDR3 bases: TGTGCCAGCAGCCAAGATCTGATTTCAGATACGCAGTATTTT.

The V call is TRBV7-9, the J call TRBJ2-7, with D perhaps TRBD1 (5 bases). CDR1 is SEHNR, CDR2 FQNEAQ, per germline (reference sequence). CDR3 length: 13 residues. Trimming left V 5 bases short and J 3 bases short, with 11 bases between. CDR3 amino acids: CASSKGQYYEQYF. The CDR3 nucleotides read TGTGCCAGCAGCAAGGGGCAGTACTACGAGCAGTACTTC.

This clonotype was detected a few times. This sequence joins TRBV12-3 or TRBV12-4 and TRBJ1-1, with D possibly matching TRBD1 (5 bases). V was trimmed by 3 bases and J by 1 base, leaving 9 bases between them. This CDR3 has 14 amino acids. CDR3 nucleotide sequence: TGTGCCAGCAGTTTGCTCCAGGGGAACACTGAAGCTTTCTTT. As protein: CASSLLQGNTEAFF.

In this sample, this clonotype turned up a few times. The rearrangement uses TRBV6-5 and TRBJ2-5; TRBD1 matches at 8 bases. The CDR3 length is 16 residues. Trimming at V came to 0 bases and at J to 2 bases, leaving 5 bases not matched to a gene. Germline V CDR1 and CDR2: MNHEY, SVGAGI. Here the CDR3 DNA reads TGTGCCAGCAGTTACTCGGAGACAGGGGTACAAGAGACCCAGTACTTC. Encoded protein: CASSYSETGVQETQYF.

This clonotype was seen a few times. V is TRBV7-9 and J is TRBJ2-3; TRBD1 matches 9 bases. V was clipped by 5 bases and J by 3 bases; unmatched bases: 3. There are 14 residues in the CDR3. CDR1 is SEHNR, CDR2 FQNEAQ, per germline (reference sequence). The CDR3 coding sequence is TGTGCCAGCAGCGACAGGGGGAGAACAGATACGCAGTATTTT. Translated: CASSDRGRTDTQYF.